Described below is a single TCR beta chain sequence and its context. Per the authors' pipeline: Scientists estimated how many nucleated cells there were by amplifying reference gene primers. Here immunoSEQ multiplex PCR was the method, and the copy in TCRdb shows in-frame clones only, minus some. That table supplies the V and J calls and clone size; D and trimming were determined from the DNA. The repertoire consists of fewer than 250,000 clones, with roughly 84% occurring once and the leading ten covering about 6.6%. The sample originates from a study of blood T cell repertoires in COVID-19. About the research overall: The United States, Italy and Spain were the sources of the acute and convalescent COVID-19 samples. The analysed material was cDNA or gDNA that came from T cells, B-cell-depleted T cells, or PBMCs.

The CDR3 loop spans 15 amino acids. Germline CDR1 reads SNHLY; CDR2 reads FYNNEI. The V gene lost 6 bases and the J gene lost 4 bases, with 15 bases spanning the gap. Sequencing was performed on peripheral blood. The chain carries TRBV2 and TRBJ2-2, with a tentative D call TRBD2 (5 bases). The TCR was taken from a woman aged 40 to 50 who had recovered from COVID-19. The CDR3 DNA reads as TGTGCCAGCAGAGCCGGGGTAAGGAGCACCGGGGAGCTGTTTTTT. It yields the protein CASRAGVRSTGELFF.